This T cell receptor beta chain was observed in a study of T cells in Graves' hyperthyroidism and ophthalmopathy. Study-level results: Ophthalmopathy and stable hyperthyroidism were told apart by a 13 V-J model. Most clonotypes expanded in the thyroid (above 0.001) were also present in blood.

This clonotype was detected a few times. Its cognate antigen is unknown. It was RNA transcripts that yielded the amplified TCR beta CDR3 regions. An initial round of RT-PCR targeting the TCR CDR3 relied on the HTBI primer set. MiXCR was run by TCRdb on the multiplex PCR reads, yielding one entry per CDR3 protein. The table has some 270,000 distinct CDR3 sequences, almost 25% seen once. The PBMCs had their origin in approximately 10 ml of fresh peripheral blood. The sequenced material came from blood. This clonotype was obtained from a woman in her forties with Graves' ophthalmopathy.

The CDR3 sequence is CAISESQAEPQHF. The CDR3 coding sequence is TGTGCCATCAGTGAGTCCCAGGCAGAGCCCCAGCATTTT. The chain couples TRBV10-3 to TRBJ1-5; no definite D call. This CDR3 comprises 13 residues. CDR1 is ENHRY and CDR2 is SYGVKD in the germline V gene. The ends were cut back, 0 bases at V and 8 bases at J, with 8 bases in the middle.